This T cell receptor beta chain is from a study of blood T cells in healthy people across ages. Overall study results and limits: Long-lived donors carried more naive CD4+ cells and greater diversity than aged donors. Estimates of diversity drawn from one million T cells were considered underestimates.

With a J-beta primer mix and a sample-barcoded 5' primer, a second PCR ran about 6 to 11 cycles. Using its own MiXCR run on the 5' RACE reads, TCRdb lists one record per CDR3 protein. This sample has some 760,000 distinct CDR3 sequences, with approximately 25% found just once. Each donor had 9 to 10 milliliters of peripheral blood drawn. The V segment lost 8 bases and the J segment 5 bases; nucleotides outside the gene matches: 8. This CDR3 region has 15 residues. About this clonotype itself: The antigen is not known.

The sample was also linked to a second study, of T cells of mothers and their children.

This receptor was taken from a boy younger than 18 in good health. Specimen: blood. V usage is TRBV12-3 or TRBV12-4 and J usage is TRBJ2-5, with 13 bases fitting TRBD2. The CDR3 sequence is CASGPTSGGAETQYF. The DNA of the CDR3 is TGTGCCAGCGGACCTACTAGCGGGGGGGCCGAGACCCAGTACTTC.